A single sample gave rise to the 32 T cell receptor beta chains below, sequenced in a study of T-cell reconstitution after alpha-beta-depleted transplantation in children (dated by TCRdb to 2016 to 2017). General conclusions and limits of the study: Over subsequent months, a decline in hyperexpanded clone frequencies was noted, and after one year, T-cell counts and TCRbeta diversity were mostly ascribed to newly produced T cells.

These receptors lack a known antigen. Libraries came from PCR. The run used an Illumina HiSeq 2500. TCR library preparation used molecular barcoding, with unique molecular identifiers applied to normalize quantification of the TCRbeta repertoire. TCRdb's own reprocessing of the public reads used fastp at Q25 and MiXCR and kept productive beta chains. For every CDR3 protein sequence, its rows merge into one entry that carries the most common genes and DNA. This sample gives 330,000 or so distinct CDR3 sequences in total; nearly 8% of them show up just once. The ten largest clones represent 9.1% of the sample. Taken with the paper, the label for treatment or condition translates to: allogeneic hematopoietic cell transplantation with graft depleted of TCRalphabeta T cells and CD19 B cells. Specimen: peripheral blood, collected 360 days after TCRalphabeta/CD19-depleted stem cell transplant. These receptor sequences come from a female patient younger than 10 who had a stem cell transplant for Fanconi anemia, so the T cells may come from the graft donor.

There are many counts of this clonotype. This chain connects TRBV6-5 to TRBJ2-5; TRBD1 matches at 7 bases. Germline-derived CDR1 and CDR2 are MNHEY and SVGAGI. V dropped 4 bases and J dropped 1; count of bases not matched to a gene: 3. There are 14 residues in the CDR3. The DNA for the CDR3 is TGTGCCAGCAGTTGGACAGGTCTCCAAGAGACCCAGTACTTC. As protein: CASSWTGLQETQYF.

The chain employs TRBV20-1 and TRBJ2-5, with 11 bases that match TRBD2. This CDR3 spans 17 amino acids. Germline V gene data show CDR1 as DFQATT and CDR2 as SNEGSKA (reference sequence). Written as DNA, the CDR3 is TGCTGCCCCATAGCTACGCTTCGACTAGCGGGGCAAGAGACCCAGTACTTC. Encoded protein: CCPIATLRLAGQETQYF.

This clonotype was counted at least ten times. The chain employs TRBV15 and TRBJ2-7; 9 bases agree with TRBD1. With V trimmed by 3 bases and J by 4 bases, 7 bases remained unmatched. Germline V gives CDR1 LNHNV, CDR2 YYDKDF (reference sequence). The CDR3 is 15 residues long. DNA of the CDR3: TGTGCCACCAGCAGCGCCTACAGGGGGCCATACGAGCAGTACTTC. It translates to CATSSAYRGPYEQYF.

This clonotype was recorded many times. V gene TRBV5-1 combines with J gene TRBJ1-5; 7 bases align to TRBD1. The germline V gene encodes CDR1 SGHRS and CDR2 YFSETQ. V shed 4 bases, J shed 3 bases, and the junction held 7 bases outside the gene matches. The CDR3 totals 15 residues. This chain's CDR3 is CASSLLGQLNQPQHF. Written as DNA, the CDR3 is TGCGCCAGCAGCCTCCTGGGACAGCTCAATCAGCCCCAGCATTTT. The variable domain in full, completed from reference TRBV5-1 and TRBJ1-5, reads KAGVTQTPRYLIKTRGQQVTLSCSPISGHRSVSWYQQTPGQGLQFLFEYFSETQRNKGNFPGRFSGRQFSNSRSEMNVSTLELGDSALYLCASSLLGQLNQPQHFGDGTRLSIL.

V gene TRBV11-1 combines with J gene TRBJ2-1; 8 nucleotides match TRBD2. Germline CDR1 reads SGHAT; CDR2 reads FQDESV (reference sequence). The CDR3 is 19 amino acids. J lost 0 bases, V lost 2 bases, and 12 bases had no gene match. CDR3 amino acids: CASSLPRTSMVSSYNEQFF. The CDR3 DNA sequence: TGTGCCAGCAGCTTACCTCGGACTAGCATGGTTAGCTCCTACAATGAGCAGTTCTTC.

This clonotype was seen at least ten times. This rearrangement joins TRBV7-2 to TRBJ1-1; D gene ambiguous. The V gene's germline CDR1 is SGHTA and CDR2 FQGNSA. The CDR3 consists of 13 residues. The V end was cut by 0 bases, the J end by 4 bases, with 6 bases between. The CDR3, as DNA: TGTGCCAGCAGCTTAGCGGCAGGCACTGAAGCTTTCTTT. Residues: CASSLAAGTEAFF.

This clonotype came up many times. This sequence joins TRBV9 and TRBJ1-4; D call uncertain. The V and J ends lost 3 bases and 3 bases respectively, with 15 bases between them. This CDR3 has 16 amino acids. Looked up from germline, CDR1 is SGDLS and CDR2 is YYNGEE. In DNA, the CDR3 is TGTGCCAGCAGCGGTCCCTCGGGGAGCCCTAATGAAAAACTGTTTTTT. This sequence encodes CASSGPSGSPNEKLFF.

About this clonotype itself: This may come from a read error, since a much larger clone is one base off. J is TRBJ1-1 and V is TRBV24-1; no clear D gene. The germline CDR1 and CDR2 sequences are KGHDR and SFDVKD. Trimming stripped 7 bases from V and 3 bases from J, with 14 bases between. CDR3 length equals 14 residues. CDR3 DNA: TGTGCCACCAGAGGTTCTAACAAGGACACTGAAGCTTTCTTT. This gives the protein CATRGSNKDTEAFF.

This clonotype was detected many times. As DNA, the CDR3 is TGTGCCAGCAGCTTTCTTAACAGGGAGCACTTCCTCTACGAGCAGTACTTC. This sequence encodes CASSFLNREHFLYEQYF. The rearrangement uses TRBV5-6 and TRBJ2-7; perhaps TRBD1 as D (6 bases). The CDR3 has 17 amino acids. Trimming pared 2 bases from V and 3 bases from J, leaving 21 bases between. Germline CDR1 and CDR2: SGHDT and YYEEEE.

This clonotype was found a few times. V and J are TRBV7-2 and TRBJ1-2; D call uncertain. The germline V and J ends were trimmed by 0 bases and 11 bases, with 19 bases remaining between them. The germline gives CDR1 SGHTA, CDR2 FQGNSA. There are 15 residues in the CDR3. For the CDR3, the DNA is TGTGCCAGCAGCTTAGCGCTAATGGGCCCTACCGGATACACCTTC. It is translated as CASSLALMGPTGYTF.

This rearrangement joins TRBV3-1 to TRBJ2-5, with 10 bases matching TRBD2. The CDR3 spans 20 residues. CDR1 and CDR2 (germline): LGHDT, YNNKEL (reference sequence). The trim removed 0 bases at V and 2 bases at J, leaving 15 bases unmatched. The CDR3 nucleotides read TGTGCCAGCAGCCAAGACTGGGGGTTAATGATGACTAGCGGGCAAGAGACCCAGTACTTC. Amino acid sequence: CASSQDWGLMMTSGQETQYF.

This clonotype was seen many times. The J gene is TRBJ2-7, the V gene TRBV10-3; 8 nucleotides line up with TRBD2. Germline V lookup: CDR1 ENHRY, CDR2 SYGVKD. With 3 bases clipped from V and 3 bases from J, the junction kept 4 bases outside the gene matches. The CDR3 has 14 amino acids. This chain's CDR3 is CAISELAGGYEQYF. As DNA, the CDR3 is TGTGCCATCAGTGAACTGGCGGGGGGCTACGAGCAGTACTTC.

In its sample, this clonotype was seen many times. The J gene is TRBJ1-1, the V gene TRBV29-1; D ambiguous. The V end was cut by 6 bases, the J end by 4 bases, with 6 bases between. The CDR3 extends over 10 amino acids. The germline V gene has CDR1 SQVTM and CDR2 ANQGSEA. The CDR3 region has the DNA TGCAGCGTAGTGAGCACTGAAGCTTTCTTT. It is translated as CSVVSTEAFF. The whole variable domain, remainder taken from reference TRBV29-1 and TRBJ1-1, is SAVISQKPSRDICQRGTSLTIQCQVDSQVTMMFWYRQQPGQSLTLIATANQGSEATYESGFVIDKFPISRPNLTFSTLTVSNMSPEDSSIYLCSVVSTEAFFGQGTRLTVV.

This clonotype was recorded many times. This chain uses TRBV9 with TRBJ1-1; 9 bases fit TRBD1. CDR3 length: 15 residues. V lost 3 bases to trimming and J lost 3 bases; unmatched junction nucleotides: 6. Per germline, CDR1 SGDLS and CDR2 YYNGEE. The CDR3 loop is CASSGGTGFDTEAFF. The CDR3 DNA reads TGTGCCAGCAGCGGCGGGACAGGGTTTGACACTGAAGCTTTCTTT.

The chain is built from TRBV18 and TRBJ1-1; D is uncertain. V shed 2 bases and J shed 0 bases, with 7 bases lying between them. This CDR3 has 14 residues. The germline V gene encodes CDR1 KGHSH and CDR2 LQKENI. The CDR3 nucleotides read TGTGCCAGCTCACCAGATGTCATGAACACTGAAGCTTTCTTT. Amino acid sequence: CASSPDVMNTEAFF.

This clonotype was recorded many times. The chain links TRBV12-3 or TRBV12-4 to TRBJ1-2; the D is unclear. Trimming left V 5 bases short and J 6 bases short, with 13 bases between. This CDR3 spans 13 amino acids. In DNA form, the CDR3 reads TGTGCCAGCAGTCCATCGGTTTGGGATGGCTACACCTTC. This gives the protein CASSPSVWDGYTF.

With regard to this clonotype: Possible read error: a much larger clone is one base away. The genes are TRBV5-1 and TRBJ1-2; tentative D call: TRBD1 (6 bases). Germline V gene lookup returns CDR1 SGHRS and CDR2 YFSETQ. This CDR3 comprises 13 residues. Trimming shortened V by 1 base and J by 6 bases, and 10 bases separated the two germline ends. The CDR3 nucleotides read TGCGCCAGCAGCTTGTCATCAGGGGATGGCTACACCTTC. It is translated as CASSLSSGDGYTF.

The table lists this clonotype with many counts. This chain uses TRBV9 with TRBJ2-1; D is tentatively TRBD1 or TRBD2 (6 bases each). Germline-derived CDR1 and CDR2 are SGDLS and YYNGEE. V gave up 4 bases and J gave up 14 bases, with 19 bases separating them. The CDR3 contains 13 residues. The CDR3 reads CASSTDWGAVKFF. CDR3 nucleotide sequence: TGTGCCAGCAGCACTGACTGGGGGGCCGTGAAGTTCTTC.

This clonotype has only a few counts. The chain has TRBV18 and TRBJ2-7, with 10 bases aligning to TRBD1. Germline-derived CDR1 and CDR2 are KGHSH and LQKENI. The trim removed 2 bases at V and 4 bases at J, leaving 5 bases unmatched. This CDR3 has 15 amino acids. CDR3 region: CASSPSWDRGYEQYF. CDR3 nucleotides: TGTGCCAGCTCACCATCGTGGGACAGGGGATACGAGCAGTACTTC.

The gene calls are TRBV6-2 or TRBV6-3 and TRBJ2-3, with 12 nucleotides matching TRBD2. Germline V gene sequence: CDR1 MNHEY, CDR2 SVGEGT. The CDR3 has 20 residues. V dropped 1 base and J dropped 0; count of bases not matched to a gene: 11. The CDR3 region is CASSYYGLAGFTSSTDTQYF. The CDR3, as DNA: TGTGCCAGCAGTTACTATGGACTAGCGGGATTCACATCTAGCACAGATACGCAGTATTTT.

This clonotype was counted at least ten times. The DNA for the CDR3 is TGTGCCAGCAGCATATTTAGTTATGGGACTAGCGGGGGGAAAGAGACCCAGTACTTC. Translated, it gives CASSIFSYGTSGGKETQYF. The genes are TRBV7-8 and TRBJ2-5, with 15 nucleotides matching TRBD2. This CDR3 spans 19 amino acids. V trimming: 5 bases; J trimming: 3 bases; junction bases outside the gene matches: 13. Germline V gene sequence: CDR1 SGHVS, CDR2 FQNEAQ.

This clonotype was picked up many times. The V call is TRBV7-9, the J call TRBJ2-5, with D maybe TRBD1 (5 bases). The V and J ends lost 0 bases and 5 bases respectively, with 10 bases between them. The length of the CDR3 is 14 residues. Germline V gene lookup returns CDR1 SEHNR and CDR2 FQNEAQ (reference sequence). The CDR3 spells CASSLALRAETQYF. The CDR3 DNA is TGTGCCAGCAGCTTAGCGCTCAGGGCGGAGACCCAGTACTTC.

Ten or more counts support this clonotype. This rearrangement joins TRBV27 to TRBJ2-5, with D possibly TRBD2 on 6 matching bases. CDR1 and CDR2 from the germline V gene are MNHEY and SMNVEV (reference sequence). The ends were cut back, 3 bases at V and 3 bases at J, with 11 bases in the middle. The CDR3 covers 14 residues. The CDR3 is CASSLYPGEETQYF. DNA for the CDR3: TGTGCCAGCAGTTTGTACCCGGGAGAAGAGACCCAGTACTTC.

This clonotype has ten or more counts. The chain uses TRBV7-9 and TRBJ2-1; 7 bases match TRBD1. V dropped 5 bases and J dropped 7; count of bases not matched to a gene: 8. In germline, CDR1 is SEHNR, CDR2 FQNEAQ (reference sequence). The CDR3 has 14 amino acids. Here the CDR3 reads CASSKRYRGNEQFF. The CDR3 region has the DNA TGTGCCAGCAGCAAACGCTACAGGGGAAATGAGCAGTTCTTC. Together with reference TRBV7-9 and TRBJ2-1, the CDR3 gives the full variable domain: DTGVSQNPRHKITKRGQNVTFRCDPISEHNRLYWYRQTLGQGPEFLTYFQNEAQLEKSRLLSDRFSAERPKGSFSTLEIQRTEQGDSAMYLCASSKRYRGNEQFFGPGTRLTVL.

The sample holds many counts of this clonotype. V is TRBV12-3 or TRBV12-4 and J is TRBJ2-7, with TRBD1 matching over 9 bases. J gave up 2 bases and V 4 bases, and 0 bases lay outside the gene matches. The CDR3 extends over 13 amino acids. The chain's CDR3 is CASSWDRAYEQYF. DNA for the CDR3: TGTGCCAGCAGTTGGGACAGGGCCTACGAGCAGTACTTC.

This clonotype was counted between two and nine times. The chain employs TRBV9 and TRBJ2-1, with TRBD1 identical over 8 bases. Germline CDR1 SGDLS, CDR2 YYNGEE. J lost 6 bases, V lost 0 bases, and 8 bases had no gene match. This CDR3 region has 16 residues. The CDR3 sequence is CASSVGRDRLLNEQFF. The CDR3 DNA reads TGTGCCAGCAGCGTAGGGAGGGACAGGCTACTCAATGAGCAGTTCTTC.

This clonotype was observed at least ten times. The chain combines TRBV27 with TRBJ1-4; the D is unclear. CDR1 is MNHEY, CDR2 SMNVEV, per germline (reference sequence). V lost 6 bases, J lost 8 bases, and 10 bases lay in between. The CDR3 runs to 12 residues. The CDR3 sequence: CASRRQEEKLFF. The CDR3 DNA sequence: TGTGCCAGCAGACGGCAGGAGGAAAAACTGTTTTTT.

This clonotype was seen many times. V is TRBV7-2 and J is TRBJ1-5; D is undetermined. Trimming took off 1 base at V and 1 base at J, with 8 bases between the two ends. The germline V gene has CDR1 SGHTA and CDR2 FQGNSA. The CDR3 is 15 residues long. The CDR3 sequence is CASSLEAGSNQPQHF. CDR3 nucleotides: TGTGCCAGCAGCTTAGAGGCAGGAAGCAATCAGCCCCAGCATTTT.

This chain joins TRBV27 and TRBJ1-2, with D possibly being TRBD1 (5 bases). Per germline, CDR1 MNHEY and CDR2 SMNVEV (reference sequence). The V end lost 8 bases, the J end lost 4 bases, and 17 bases lay between the germline ends. There are 14 residues in the CDR3. Here the CDR3 reads CASRPVGGFYGYTF. The CDR3 DNA reads TGTGCCAGCCGTCCTGTGGGGGGATTCTATGGCTACACCTTC.

J is TRBJ1-4 and V is TRBV5-1; 7 positions agree with TRBD1. The CDR3 is made up of 15 amino acids. The V segment lost 5 bases and the J segment 2 bases; nucleotides outside the gene matches: 6. Germline lookup yields CDR1 SGHRS and CDR2 YFSETQ. The CDR3 sequence is CASSPQGITNEKLFF. In nucleotides, the CDR3 is TGCGCCAGCAGTCCACAGGGGATCACTAATGAAAAACTGTTTTTT.

This clonotype was seen at least ten times. The chain joins TRBV12-3 or TRBV12-4 to TRBJ2-1; D call uncertain. Trimming pared 8 bases from V and 6 bases from J, leaving 14 bases between. This CDR3 has 13 amino acids. The CDR3 sequence: CASAGWSRNEQFF. The CDR3 DNA sequence: TGTGCCAGCGCTGGCTGGTCTCGCAATGAGCAGTTCTTC.

In its sample, this clonotype was seen a few times. J is TRBJ1-5 and V is TRBV12-3 or TRBV12-4; D might be TRBD1 (5 bases). The CDR3 is 14 amino acids. V was pared by 2 bases and J by 6 bases, with 11 bases between. As DNA, the CDR3 is TGTGCCAGCAGTTTAAGCAGGGTCGGTCAGCCCCAGCATTTT. Translating gives CASSLSRVGQPQHF.